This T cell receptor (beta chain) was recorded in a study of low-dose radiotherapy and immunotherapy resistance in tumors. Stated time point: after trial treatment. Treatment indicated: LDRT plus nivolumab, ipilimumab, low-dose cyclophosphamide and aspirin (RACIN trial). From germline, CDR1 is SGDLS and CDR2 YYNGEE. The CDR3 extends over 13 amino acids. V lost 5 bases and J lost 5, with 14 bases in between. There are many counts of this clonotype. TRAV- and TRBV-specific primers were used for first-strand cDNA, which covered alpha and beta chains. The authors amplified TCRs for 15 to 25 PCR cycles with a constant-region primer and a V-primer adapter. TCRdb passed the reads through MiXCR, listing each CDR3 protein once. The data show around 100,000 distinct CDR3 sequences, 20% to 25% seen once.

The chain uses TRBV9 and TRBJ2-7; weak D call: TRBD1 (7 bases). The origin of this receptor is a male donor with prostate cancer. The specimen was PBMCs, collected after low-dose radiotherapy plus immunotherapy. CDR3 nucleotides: TGTGCCAGCAGTCGACAGGGAGGCAACGAGCAGTACTTC. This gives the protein CASSRQGGNEQYF.